This T cell receptor beta chain stems from a study of technical replicates of blood from several donors. Data came from immunoSEQ multiplex PCR; TCRdb stores just in-frame clones and leaves some out. This table holds some 74,000 clones, 80% to 95% found once. Unmatched junction bases numbered 7, after V lost 3 bases and J lost 2 bases. Germline lookup yields CDR1 MDHEN and CDR2 SYDVKM. CDR3 length equals 15 residues. Sequencing was done on a sample of T cells isolated from PBMCs. This chain connects TRBV28 to TRBJ2-7; 7 bases agree with TRBD2. This clonotype was obtained from a human donor in good health. CDR3 in DNA: TGTGCCAGCAGTTTCGTAGCCAGCGGGGCCTACGAGCAGTACTTC. Translating gives CASSFVASGAYEQYF.